This T cell receptor (beta chain) was found in a study of T-cell memory formation after mild COVID-19. Germline V CDR1 and CDR2: SGHDN, FVKESK. V shed 4 bases and J shed 2 bases, with 14 bases lying between them. The CDR3 sequence is 15 residues long. General study points: CD4/CD8 balance held among clones contracting day 15 to 85, and later expanders leaned CD4+. Some responding clones appeared in pre-infection memory, suggesting cross-reactive memory joined.

TCRdb re-called the 5' RACE reads through MiXCR, storing one row per CDR3 protein. Among tens of thousands of distinct CDR3 sequences listed, roughly 13% were seen once. This clonotype showed up just a few times. What it binds is not known. This chain uses TRBV14 with TRBJ1-2; D perhaps matches TRBD1 (6 bases). Sequenced sample: PBMCs or a T cell subset sorted from them (not recorded which). This TCR was sampled from a man between 18 and 35 years old who had mild COVID-19 (a few samples of this study predate the infection). Cell type and time point are not known. The chain's CDR3 is CASSPVFQGNYGYTF. The CDR3 bases are TGTGCCAGCAGCCCAGTCTTTCAGGGGAACTATGGCTACACCTTC. Full variable domain (outside the CDR3, taken from reference TRBV14 and TRBJ1-2): EAGVTQFPSHSVIEKGQTVTLRCDPISGHDNLYWYRRVMGKEIKFLLHFVKESKQDESGMPNNRFLAERTGGTYSTLKVQPAELEDSGVYFCASSPVFQGNYGYTFGSGTRLTVV.